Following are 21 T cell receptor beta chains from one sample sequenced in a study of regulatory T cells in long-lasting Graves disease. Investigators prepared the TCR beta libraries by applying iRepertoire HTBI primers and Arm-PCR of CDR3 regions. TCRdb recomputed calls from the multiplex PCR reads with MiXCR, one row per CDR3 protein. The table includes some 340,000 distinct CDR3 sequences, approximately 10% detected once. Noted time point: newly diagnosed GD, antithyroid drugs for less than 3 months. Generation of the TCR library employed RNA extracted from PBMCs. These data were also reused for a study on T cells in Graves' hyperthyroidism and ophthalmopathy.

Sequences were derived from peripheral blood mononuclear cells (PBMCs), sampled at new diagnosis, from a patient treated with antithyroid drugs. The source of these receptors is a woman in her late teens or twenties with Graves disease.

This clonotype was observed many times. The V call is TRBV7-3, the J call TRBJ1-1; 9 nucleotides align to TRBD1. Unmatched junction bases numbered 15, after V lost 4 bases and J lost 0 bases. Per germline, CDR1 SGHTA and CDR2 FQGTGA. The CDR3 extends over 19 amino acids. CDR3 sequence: CASSSSPLRDRVLNTEAFF. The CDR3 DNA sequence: TGTGCCAGCAGCTCCTCTCCCCTCCGGGACAGGGTATTGAACACTGAAGCTTTCTTT.

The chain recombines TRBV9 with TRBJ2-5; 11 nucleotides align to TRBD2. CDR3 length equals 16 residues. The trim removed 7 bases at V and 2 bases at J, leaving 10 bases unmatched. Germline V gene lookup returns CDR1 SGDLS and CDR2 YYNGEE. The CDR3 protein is CASSPSGRNRQETQYF. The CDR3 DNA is TGTGCCAGCTCGCCTAGCGGGAGGAACAGACAAGAGACCCAGTACTTC.

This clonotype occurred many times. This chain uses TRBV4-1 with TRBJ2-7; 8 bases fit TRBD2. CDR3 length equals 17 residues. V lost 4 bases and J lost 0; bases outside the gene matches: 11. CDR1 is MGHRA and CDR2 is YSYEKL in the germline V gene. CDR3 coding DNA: TGCGCCAGCAGCCGCTCGGGCGGGAGGCCCGGCTCCTACGAGCAGTACTTC. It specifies CASSRSGGRPGSYEQYF.

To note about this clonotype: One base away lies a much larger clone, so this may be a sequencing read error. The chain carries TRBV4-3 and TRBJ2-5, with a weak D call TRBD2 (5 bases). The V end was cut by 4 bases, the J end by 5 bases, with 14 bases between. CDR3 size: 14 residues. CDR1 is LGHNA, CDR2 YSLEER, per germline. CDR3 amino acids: CASSPSIRGETQYF. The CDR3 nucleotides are TGCGCCAGCAGCCCTTCAATCCGAGGGGAGACCCAGTACTTC.

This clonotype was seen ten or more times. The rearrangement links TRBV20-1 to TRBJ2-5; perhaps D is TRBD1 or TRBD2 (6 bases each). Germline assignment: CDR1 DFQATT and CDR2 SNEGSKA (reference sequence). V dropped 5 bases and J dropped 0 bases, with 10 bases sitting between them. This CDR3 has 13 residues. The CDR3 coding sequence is TGCAGTGCTGGAGGGACAAACCAAGAGACCCAGTACTTC. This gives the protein CSAGGTNQETQYF.

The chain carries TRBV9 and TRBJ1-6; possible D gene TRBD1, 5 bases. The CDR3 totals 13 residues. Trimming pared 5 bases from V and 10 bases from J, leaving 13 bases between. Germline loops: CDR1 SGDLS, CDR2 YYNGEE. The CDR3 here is CASRGGFGSPLHF. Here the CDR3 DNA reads TGTGCCAGCAGGGGGGGATTCGGATCACCCCTCCACTTT.

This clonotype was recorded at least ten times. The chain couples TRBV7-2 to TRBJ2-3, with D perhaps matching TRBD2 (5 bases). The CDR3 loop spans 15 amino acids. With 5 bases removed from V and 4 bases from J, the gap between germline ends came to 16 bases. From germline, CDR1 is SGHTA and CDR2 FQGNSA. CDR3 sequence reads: CASSPDFPRADTQYF. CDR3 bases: TGTGCCAGCAGCCCGGACTTCCCAAGAGCAGATACGCAGTATTTT.

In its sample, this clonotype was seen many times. The CDR3 loop is CAWSAPWGGSSGDIQYF. The CDR3 DNA reads as TGTGCCTGGAGTGCCCCATGGGGGGGTTCCTCTGGGGACATTCAGTACTTC. The chain carries TRBV30 and TRBJ2-4, with 7 bases identical to TRBD2. CDR3 length: 17 amino acids. Germline V lookup: CDR1 GTSNPN, CDR2 SVGIG (reference sequence). V shed 1 base, J shed 8 bases, and the junction held 17 bases outside the gene matches. Full variable domain (remainder filled in from reference TRBV30 and TRBJ2-4): SQTIHQWPATLVQPVGSPLSLECTVEGTSNPNLYWYRQAAGRGLQLLFYSVGIGQISSEVPQNLSASRPQDRQFILSSKKLLLSDSGFYLCAWSAPWGGSSGDIQYFGAGTRLSVL.

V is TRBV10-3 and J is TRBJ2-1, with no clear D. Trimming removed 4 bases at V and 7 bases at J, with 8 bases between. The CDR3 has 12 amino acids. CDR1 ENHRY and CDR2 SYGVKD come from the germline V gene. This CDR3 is CAISGEENEQFF. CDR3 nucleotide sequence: TGTGCCATCAGTGGGGAAGAGAATGAGCAGTTCTTC.

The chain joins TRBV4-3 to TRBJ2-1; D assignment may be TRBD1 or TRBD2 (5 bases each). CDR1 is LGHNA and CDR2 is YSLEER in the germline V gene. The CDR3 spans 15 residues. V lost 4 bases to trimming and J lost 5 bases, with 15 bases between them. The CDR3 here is CASSPGATRDNEQFF. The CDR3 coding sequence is TGCGCCAGCAGCCCCGGGGCAACCCGCGACAATGAGCAGTTCTTC.

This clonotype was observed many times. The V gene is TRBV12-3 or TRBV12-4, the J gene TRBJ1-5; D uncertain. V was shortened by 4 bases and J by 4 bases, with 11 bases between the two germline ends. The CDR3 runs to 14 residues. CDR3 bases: TGTGCCAGCAGTTGGGCTCTAATGAATCAGCCCCAGCATTTT. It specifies CASSWALMNQPQHF.

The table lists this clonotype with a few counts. The CDR3 here is CASSFGRGRGYTF. The CDR3 region has the DNA TGTGCCAGCAGCTTTGGTCGGGGCCGGGGCTACACCTTC. V gene TRBV7-9 combines with J gene TRBJ1-2, with D tentatively TRBD1 (5 bases). V was clipped by 3 bases and J by 8 bases, with 13 bases between them. The V gene's germline CDR1 is SEHNR and CDR2 FQNEAQ (reference sequence). CDR3 size: 13 residues.

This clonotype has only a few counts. CDR3 amino acids: CSVHGGSSYEQYF. The CDR3 DNA reads as TGCAGCGTTCACGGTGGTAGCTCCTACGAGCAGTACTTC. This chain joins TRBV29-1 and TRBJ2-7; D gene ambiguous. The CDR3 totals 13 residues. V lost 5 bases to trimming and J lost 0 bases, with 11 bases between them. Germline CDR1 and CDR2: SQVTM and ANQGSEA.

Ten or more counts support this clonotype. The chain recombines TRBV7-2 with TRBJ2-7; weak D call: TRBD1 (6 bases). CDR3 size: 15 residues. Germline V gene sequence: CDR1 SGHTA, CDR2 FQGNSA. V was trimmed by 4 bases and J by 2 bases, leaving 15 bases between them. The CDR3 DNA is TGTGCCAGCAGCTACACAGGGAATAGCGCCTACGAGCAGTACTTC. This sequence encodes CASSYTGNSAYEQYF.

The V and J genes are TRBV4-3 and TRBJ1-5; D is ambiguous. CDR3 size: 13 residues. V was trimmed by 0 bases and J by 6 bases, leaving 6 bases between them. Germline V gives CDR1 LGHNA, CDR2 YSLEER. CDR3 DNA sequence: TGCGCCAGCAGCCAAGATCTCGGTCAGCCCCAGCATTTT. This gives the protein CASSQDLGQPQHF.

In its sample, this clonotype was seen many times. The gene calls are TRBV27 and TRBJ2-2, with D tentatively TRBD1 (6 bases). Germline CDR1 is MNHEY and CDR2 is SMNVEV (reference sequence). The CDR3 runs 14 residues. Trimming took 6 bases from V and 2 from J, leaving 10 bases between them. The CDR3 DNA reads TGTGCCAGCAGAACCGGGACAAACACCGGGGAGCTGTTTTTT. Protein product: CASRTGTNTGELFF.

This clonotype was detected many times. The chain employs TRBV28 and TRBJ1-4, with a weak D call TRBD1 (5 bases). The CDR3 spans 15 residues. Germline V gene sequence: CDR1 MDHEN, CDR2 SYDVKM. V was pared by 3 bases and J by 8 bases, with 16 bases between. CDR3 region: CASSLAGAVGEKLFF. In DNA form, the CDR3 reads TGTGCCAGCAGTTTGGCCGGGGCGGTCGGGGAAAAACTGTTTTTT.

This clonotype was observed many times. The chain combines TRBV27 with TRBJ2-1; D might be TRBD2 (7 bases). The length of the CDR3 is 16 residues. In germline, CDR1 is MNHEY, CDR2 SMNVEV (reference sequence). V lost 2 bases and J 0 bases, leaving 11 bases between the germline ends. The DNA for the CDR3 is TGTGCCAGCAGTTTAGGCGGGGGCCCCTCCTACAATGAGCAGTTCTTC. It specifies CASSLGGGPSYNEQFF.

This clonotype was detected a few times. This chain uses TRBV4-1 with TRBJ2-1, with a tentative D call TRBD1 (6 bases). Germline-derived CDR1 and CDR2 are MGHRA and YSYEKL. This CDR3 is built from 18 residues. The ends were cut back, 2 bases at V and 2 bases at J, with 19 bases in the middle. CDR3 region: CASSQSPLKTGAYNEQFF. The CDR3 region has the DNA TGCGCCAGCAGCCAATCGCCCCTTAAGACAGGAGCCTACAATGAGCAGTTCTTC.

CDR3 DNA: TGTGCCAGCAGCCTCCCCCTCGGACCGAGGACATTGGAGACCGGGGAGCTGTTTTTT. Residues: CASSLPLGPRTLETGELFF. The rearrangement joins TRBV7-9 to TRBJ2-2; possibly TRBD1 for D (5 bases). V lost 5 bases, J lost 5 bases, and 27 bases lay in between. CDR3 length equals 19 residues. Germline CDR1 reads SEHNR; CDR2 reads FQNEAQ (reference sequence).

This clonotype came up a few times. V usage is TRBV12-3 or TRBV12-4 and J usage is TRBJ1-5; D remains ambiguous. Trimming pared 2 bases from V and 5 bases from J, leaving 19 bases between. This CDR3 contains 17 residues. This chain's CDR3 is CASSLMAGPRRDQPQHF. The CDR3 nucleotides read TGTGCCAGCAGTTTAATGGCAGGTCCCCGTAGGGATCAGCCCCAGCATTTT.